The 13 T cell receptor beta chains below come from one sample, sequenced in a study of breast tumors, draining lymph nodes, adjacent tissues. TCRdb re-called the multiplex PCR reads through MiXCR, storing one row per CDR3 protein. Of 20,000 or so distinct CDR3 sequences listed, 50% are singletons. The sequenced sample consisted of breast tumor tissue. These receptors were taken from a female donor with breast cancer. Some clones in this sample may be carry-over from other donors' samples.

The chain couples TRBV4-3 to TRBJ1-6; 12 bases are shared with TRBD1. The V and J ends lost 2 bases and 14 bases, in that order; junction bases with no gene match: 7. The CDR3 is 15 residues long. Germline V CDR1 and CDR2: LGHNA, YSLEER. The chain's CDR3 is CASSQTGTGGAALHF. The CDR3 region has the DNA TGCGCCAGCAGCCAAACCGGGACAGGGGGCGCGGCCCTCCACTTT.

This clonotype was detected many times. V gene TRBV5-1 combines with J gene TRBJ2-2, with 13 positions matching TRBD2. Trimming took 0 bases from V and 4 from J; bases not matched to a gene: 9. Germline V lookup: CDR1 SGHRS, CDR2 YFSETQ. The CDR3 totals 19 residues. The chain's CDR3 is CASSLVPLAGGRITGELFF. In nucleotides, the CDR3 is TGCGCCAGCAGCTTGGTCCCACTAGCGGGAGGGCGTATCACCGGGGAGCTGTTTTTT.

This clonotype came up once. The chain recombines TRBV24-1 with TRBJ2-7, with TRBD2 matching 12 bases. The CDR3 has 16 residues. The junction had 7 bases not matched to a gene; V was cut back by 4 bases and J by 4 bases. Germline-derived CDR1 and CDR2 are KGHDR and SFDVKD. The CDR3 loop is CATSDYLAGGRYEQYF. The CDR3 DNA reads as TGTGCCACCAGTGACTACCTAGCGGGAGGGCGGTACGAGCAGTACTTC.

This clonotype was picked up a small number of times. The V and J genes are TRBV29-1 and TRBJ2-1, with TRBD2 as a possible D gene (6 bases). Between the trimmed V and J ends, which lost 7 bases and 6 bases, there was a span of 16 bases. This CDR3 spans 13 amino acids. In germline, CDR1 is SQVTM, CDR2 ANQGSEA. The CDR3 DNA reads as TGCAGCGGAGGGGAGGTGAAAATCAATGAGCAGTTCTTC. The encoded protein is CSGGEVKINEQFF.

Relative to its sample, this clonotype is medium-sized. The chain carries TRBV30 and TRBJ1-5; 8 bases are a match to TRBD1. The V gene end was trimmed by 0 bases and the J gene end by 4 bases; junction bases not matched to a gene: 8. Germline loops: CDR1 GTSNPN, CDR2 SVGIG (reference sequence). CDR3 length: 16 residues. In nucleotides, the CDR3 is TGTGCCTGGAGTGTCCAAGGACAGGGACGAAATCAGCCCCAGCATTTT. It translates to CAWSVQGQGRNQPQHF.

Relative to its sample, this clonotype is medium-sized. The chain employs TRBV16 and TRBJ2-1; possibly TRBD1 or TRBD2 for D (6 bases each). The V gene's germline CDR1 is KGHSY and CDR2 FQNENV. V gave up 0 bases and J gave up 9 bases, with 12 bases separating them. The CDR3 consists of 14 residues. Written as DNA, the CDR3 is TGTGCCAGCAGCCAATCCGGCGAGGGGGGTGAGCAGTTCTTC. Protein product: CASSQSGEGGEQFF.

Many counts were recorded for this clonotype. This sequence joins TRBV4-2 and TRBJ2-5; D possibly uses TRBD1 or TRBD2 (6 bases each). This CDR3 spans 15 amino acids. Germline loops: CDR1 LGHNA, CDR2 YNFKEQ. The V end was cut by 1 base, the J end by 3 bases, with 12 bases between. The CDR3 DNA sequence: TGTGCCAGCAGCCAAGCGGGGGCAGGGGAAGAGACCCAGTACTTC. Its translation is CASSQAGAGEETQYF.

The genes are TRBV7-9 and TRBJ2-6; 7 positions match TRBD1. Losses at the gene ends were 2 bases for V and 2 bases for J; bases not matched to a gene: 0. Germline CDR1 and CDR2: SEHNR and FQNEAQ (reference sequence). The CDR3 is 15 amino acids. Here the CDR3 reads CASSLQGAGANVLTF. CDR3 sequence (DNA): TGTGCCAGCAGCTTACAGGGGGCTGGGGCCAACGTCCTGACTTTC.

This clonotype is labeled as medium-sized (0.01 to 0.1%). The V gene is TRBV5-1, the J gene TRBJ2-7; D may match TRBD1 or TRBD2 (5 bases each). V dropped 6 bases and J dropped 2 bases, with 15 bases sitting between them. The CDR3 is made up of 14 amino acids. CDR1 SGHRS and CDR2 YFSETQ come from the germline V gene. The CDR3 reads CASTPGTDAYEQYF. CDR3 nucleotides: TGCGCCAGCACCCCCGGGACGGACGCCTACGAGCAGTACTTC.

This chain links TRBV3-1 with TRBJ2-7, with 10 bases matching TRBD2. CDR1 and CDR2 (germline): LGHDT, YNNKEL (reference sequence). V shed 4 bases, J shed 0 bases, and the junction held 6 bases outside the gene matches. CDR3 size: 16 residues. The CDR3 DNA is TGTGCCAGCAGCCTTCGGACTAGCGGCCTCTCCTACGAGCAGTACTTC. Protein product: CASSLRTSGLSYEQYF.

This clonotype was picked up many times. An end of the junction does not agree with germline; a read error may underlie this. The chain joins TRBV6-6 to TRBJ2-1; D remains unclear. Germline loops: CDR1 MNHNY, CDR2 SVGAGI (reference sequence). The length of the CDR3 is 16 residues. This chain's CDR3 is CASSHSGRSKVYEQFF. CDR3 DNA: TGTGCCAGCAGTCACTCGGGCAGGTCTAAAGTCTATGAGCAGTTCTTC.

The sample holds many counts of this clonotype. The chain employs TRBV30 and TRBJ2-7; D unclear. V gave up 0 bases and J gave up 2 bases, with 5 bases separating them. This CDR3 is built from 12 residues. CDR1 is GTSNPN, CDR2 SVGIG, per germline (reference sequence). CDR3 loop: CAWSVKPYEQYF. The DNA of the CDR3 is TGTGCCTGGAGTGTGAAGCCCTACGAGCAGTACTTC.

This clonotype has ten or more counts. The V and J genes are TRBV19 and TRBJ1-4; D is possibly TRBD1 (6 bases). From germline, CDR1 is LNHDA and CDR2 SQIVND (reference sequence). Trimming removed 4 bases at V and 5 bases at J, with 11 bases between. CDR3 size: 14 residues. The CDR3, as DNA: TGTGCCAGTAGTAAGAGGACAGCAAATGAAAAACTGTTTTTT. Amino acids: CASSKRTANEKLFF.